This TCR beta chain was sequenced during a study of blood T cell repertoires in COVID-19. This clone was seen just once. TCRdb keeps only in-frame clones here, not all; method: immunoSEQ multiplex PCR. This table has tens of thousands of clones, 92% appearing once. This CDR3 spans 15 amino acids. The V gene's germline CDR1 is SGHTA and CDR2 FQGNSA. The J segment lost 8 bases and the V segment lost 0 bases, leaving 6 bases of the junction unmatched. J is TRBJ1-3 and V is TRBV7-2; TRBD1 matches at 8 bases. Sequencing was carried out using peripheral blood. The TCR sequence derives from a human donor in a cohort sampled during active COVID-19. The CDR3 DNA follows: TGTGCCAGCAGCTTAGCAATTGGACAGGGAGACACCATATATTTT. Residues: CASSLAIGQGDTIYF.